This entry lists 10 T cell receptor beta chains sequenced from one sample in a study of early stage breast cancer tumors. Measured with immunoSEQ multiplex PCR; TCRdb has only the in-frame clones, and not every one. The profile shows 69,000 or so clones, around 80% of them singletons. The specimen was blood. The receptors originated from a middle-aged person with breast cancer.

CDR3 bases: TGTGCCAGCAGCTTAAGAGGCACAGATACGCAGTATTTT. This encodes CASSLRGTDTQYF. This chain links TRBV11-2 with TRBJ2-3; unclear D gene. Trimming removed 2 bases at V and 1 base at J, with 4 bases between. The CDR3 sequence is 13 residues long. CDR1 is SGHAT and CDR2 is FQNNGV in the germline V gene.

This clone was seen a single time. The rearrangement joins TRBV4-1 to TRBJ2-7; the D is unclear. Deletions cut 5 bases from V and 2 bases from J, with 13 bases between. Germline V gene lookup returns CDR1 MGHRA and CDR2 YSYEKL. The CDR3 consists of 14 residues. CDR3 nucleotide sequence: TGCGCCAGCAGCTTATCGACAAGCACCTACGAGCAGTACTTC. Protein sequence: CASSLSTSTYEQYF.

The chain combines TRBV19 with TRBJ2-4, with D perhaps matching TRBD1 (6 bases). The CDR3 is 15 amino acids. V was clipped by 5 bases and J by 0 bases, with 11 bases between them. Germline CDR1 LNHDA, CDR2 SQIVND (reference sequence). CDR3 protein: CASSVNREAKNIQYF. The CDR3 nucleotides read TGTGCCAGTAGTGTAAACAGGGAAGCCAAAAACATTCAGTACTTC.

This chain connects TRBV19 to TRBJ2-7; TRBD2 is a possible D gene (6 bases). Germline assignment: CDR1 LNHDA and CDR2 SQIVND (reference sequence). V lost 3 bases and J lost 1, with 19 bases in between. The CDR3 length is 17 residues. The CDR3 protein is CASSMRGRNGGSYEQYF. In DNA, the CDR3 is TGTGCCAGTAGTATGAGGGGTCGTAACGGGGGTTCCTACGAGCAGTACTTC.

The rearrangement joins TRBV7-9 to TRBJ2-5, with unresolved D. Germline V gene sequence: CDR1 SEHNR, CDR2 FQNEAQ (reference sequence). The CDR3 consists of 13 residues. The ends were cut back, 2 bases at V and 2 bases at J, with 6 bases in the middle. The CDR3 sequence is CASSLNSQETQYF. The DNA for the CDR3 is TGTGCCAGCAGCTTAAACAGTCAAGAGACCCAGTACTTC.

The rearrangement uses TRBV2 and TRBJ2-2; D is unclear. Per the germline V gene, CDR1 is SNHLY and CDR2 is FYNNEI. The V end lost 4 bases, the J end lost 3 bases, and 6 bases lay between the germline ends. This CDR3 is built from 13 residues. CDR3 protein: CASSVRYTGELFF. The CDR3 nucleotides read TGTGCCAGCAGTGTTCGTTACACCGGGGAGCTGTTTTTT. Combining the CDR3 with reference TRBV2 and TRBJ2-2 gives the whole variable domain EPEVTQTPSHQVTQMGQEVILRCVPISNHLYFYWYRQILGQKVEFLVSFYNNEISEKSEIFDDQFSVERPDGSNFTLKIRSTKLEDSAMYFCASSVRYTGELFFGEGSRLTVL.

V usage is TRBV7-3 and J usage is TRBJ2-6; D is undetermined. V was shortened by 5 bases and J by 0 bases, with 5 bases between the two germline ends. CDR1 SGHTA and CDR2 FQGTGA come from the germline V gene. This CDR3 spans 14 amino acids. The CDR3 DNA is TGTGCCAGCAGCACTCACTCTGGGGCCAACGTCCTGACTTTC. This gives the protein CASSTHSGANVLTF. Complete variable domain (other parts from reference TRBV7-3 and TRBJ2-6): GAGVSQTPSNKVTEKGKYVELRCDPISGHTALYWYRQSLGQGPEFLIYFQGTGAADDSGLPNDRFFAVRPEGSVSTLKIQRTERGDSAVYLCASSTHSGANVLTFGAGSRLTVL.

V is TRBV11-2 and J is TRBJ2-2; 14 bases map to TRBD2. Germline lookup yields CDR1 SGHAT and CDR2 FQNNGV. The CDR3 consists of 18 residues. Losses at the gene ends were 6 bases for V and 1 base for J; bases not matched to a gene: 7. The CDR3 sequence is CASRRAGTSGRNTGELFF. CDR3 in DNA: TGTGCCAGCAGGCGGGCCGGGACTAGCGGGAGGAACACCGGGGAGCTGTTTTTT.

V and J are TRBV5-1 and TRBJ2-3; TRBD2 aligns across 8 bases. CDR3 length: 16 residues. CDR1 and CDR2 (germline): SGHRS, YFSETQ. Trimming cost V 1 base and J 2 bases; bases outside gene matches: 6. The CDR3 spells CASSLREGRSTDTQYF. CDR3 nucleotide sequence: TGCGCCAGCAGCTTGCGGGAGGGCCGATCCACAGATACGCAGTATTTT.

J is TRBJ1-1 and V is TRBV2; D possibly corresponds to TRBD1 (5 bases). Germline assignment: CDR1 SNHLY and CDR2 FYNNEI. The length of the CDR3 is 15 residues. Trimming removed 2 bases at V and 1 base at J, with 11 bases between. The chain's CDR3 is CASSEQQVANTEAFF. In DNA form, the CDR3 reads TGTGCCAGCAGTGAACAACAGGTAGCGAACACTGAAGCTTTCTTT.